This note documents a single TCR beta chain sequence. Following extraction, RNA underwent reverse transcription to cDNA, which served as the sequencing template. Profiled with immunoSEQ multiplex PCR; TCRdb holds only in-frame clones, not every one. The sample holds about 210,000 clones, over 60% seen once. Indicated treatment: oral pan-JAK inhibitor, 5-10 mg twice daily. This entry belongs to a study of CD8+ T cells in alopecia areata. The sequencing here drew on CD4+ T cells sorted from blood, taken at roughly week 45, from a patient treated with tofacitinib. This clonotype was sampled from a human donor with alopecia areata.

The CDR3 sequence: CASSRGLAGYEQYF. In DNA, the CDR3 is TGTGCCAGCAGCAGGGGACTAGCGGGGTACGAGCAGTACTTC. The chain joins TRBV13 to TRBJ2-7, with 13 bases matching TRBD2. The germline gives CDR1 PRHDT, CDR2 FYEKMQ (reference sequence). V trimming: 5 bases; J trimming: 4 bases; junction bases outside the gene matches: 2. This CDR3 spans 14 amino acids.